The clone carrying this T cell receptor (beta chain) occurred many times. As yet, its antigen is unknown. This specimen belongs to a study of T-cell memory formation after mild COVID-19. Researchers used 5'RACE with constant-segment primers to make TCR alpha and TCR beta cDNA libraries that carry sample barcodes and UMIs. TCRdb re-analysed the 5' RACE reads in MiXCR, keeping a single row per CDR3 protein. The sample lists a few hundred thousand distinct CDR3 sequences, roughly 21% seen once, with around 12% in the top ten. Overall study results and limits: Day 37-peaking second-wave clones had unconfirmed SARS-CoV-2 specificity. Mainly in CM and EM were contracting CD4+ clones; CD8+ were in EMRA. Day 15 to 85 contractors were CD4/CD8 balanced; later expanders leaned CD4+.

The CDR3 loop spans 15 amino acids. Germline CDR1 KGHDR, CDR2 SFDVKD. V gave up 9 bases and J gave up 0 bases, with 17 bases separating them. The clonotype comes from an adult woman who had mild COVID-19 (a few samples of this study predate the infection). Cell type and time point are not known. The chain carries TRBV24-1 and TRBJ2-7, with a possible D match to TRBD2 (5 bases). Sequencing used PBMCs or a T cell subset sorted from them (not recorded which). This CDR3 is CATPGEGRTSYEQYF. The CDR3 DNA reads as TGTGCCACCCCCGGCGAGGGCCGAACCTCCTACGAGCAGTACTTC.